One sample yielded the 18 T cell receptor beta chains listed below, sequenced in a study of circulating CD8 cells and anti-PD-1 response in melanoma. From live CD3+CD8+TCRalphabeta+ cells, four PD-1 and/or TIGIT subsets were sorted. The QIAseq Immune Repertoire TCR panel built the libraries from approximately 16 ng of total RNA. MiXCR was run by TCRdb on the reads, yielding one entry per CDR3 protein. The table lists fewer than 850 distinct CDR3 sequences, about 8% of them singletons. Source: CD8+ T cells from PBMCs, taken at baseline or after one month of anti-PD-1 therapy (not recorded which). These receptor sequences come from a human donor with melanoma.

This clonotype is labeled as large. The chain couples TRBV4-1 to TRBJ2-7; D is unresolved. V was shortened by 1 base and J by 1 base, with 17 bases between the two germline ends. Germline CDR1 reads MGHRA; CDR2 reads YSYEKL. The CDR3 is 17 residues long. Here the CDR3 DNA reads TGCGCCAGCAGCCAAGCCTCCTCGGCAGTCCCGTCCTACGAGCAGTACTTC. The encoded protein is CASSQASSAVPSYEQYF.

With respect to this clonotype: It may be a read error: a sequence one base away is much more abundant. The chain has TRBV29-1 and TRBJ1-2; D not resolved. The CDR3 is 12 residues long. Germline CDR1 is SQVTM and CDR2 is ANQGSEA. The CDR3 nucleotides read TGCGGCGTTGACGAGCGGTTCTATGGCTACACCTTC. Its protein is CGVDERFYGYTF.

This clonotype is large in the sample. J is TRBJ1-3 and V is TRBV4-1; the match to TRBD1 covers 12 bases. CDR3 length equals 17 residues. J gave up 4 bases and V 1 base, and 5 bases lay outside the gene matches. Germline lookup yields CDR1 MGHRA and CDR2 YSYEKL. CDR3 protein: CASSQVGTGGYGNTIYF. CDR3 DNA sequence: TGCGCCAGCAGCCAAGTAGGGACAGGGGGCTACGGAAACACCATATATTTT.

In its sample, this clonotype ranks as large. This chain connects TRBV18 to TRBJ2-5, with 7 bases aligning to TRBD1. This CDR3 comprises 14 residues. With V trimmed by 3 bases and J by 5 bases, 6 bases remained unmatched. The V gene's germline CDR1 is KGHSH and CDR2 LQKENI. In DNA, the CDR3 is TGTGCCAGCTCACCCTCTGACAGGGTTGAGACCCAGTACTTC. It translates to CASSPSDRVETQYF.

There are a few counts of this clonotype. The V and J genes are TRBV19 and TRBJ2-7; 8 nucleotides match TRBD1. Germline loops: CDR1 LNHDA, CDR2 SQIVND (reference sequence). The CDR3 sequence is 14 residues long. J lost 6 bases, V lost 5 bases, and 9 bases had no gene match. The CDR3: CASSFDRGIGEQYF. CDR3 DNA: TGTGCCAGTAGTTTTGACAGGGGAATCGGCGAGCAGTACTTC.

By proportion, this clonotype is large. The chain recombines TRBV20-1 with TRBJ2-3; 10 bases are shared with TRBD1. The CDR3 is 15 residues long. The V and J ends lost 1 base and 4 bases, in that order; junction bases with no gene match: 5. Germline V gene sequence: CDR1 DFQATT, CDR2 SNEGSKA (reference sequence). Here the CDR3 DNA reads TGCAGTGCTAGAGTGCCGGGACAGGGGTCAGATACGCAGTATTTT. Protein product: CSARVPGQGSDTQYF.

Comments on this clonotype: A much bigger clone sits one base away, suggesting this may be a read error. The chain employs TRBV23-1 and TRBJ1-1, with TRBD1 matching 10 bases. TRBV23-1 qualifies as an ORF whose function is uncertain. This CDR3 comprises 15 residues. In DNA, the CDR3 is TGCGCCGGCAGTCGGGACAGGGGTAGGAACACTGAAGCTTTCTTT. Translated, it gives CAGSRDRGRNTEAFF.

Relative to its sample, this clonotype is large (0.1 to 1%). CDR3 nucleotide sequence: TGTGCCAGCAGGGAGAGAGGACCTGGATCGACCTACGAGCAGTACTTC. Translating it yields CASRERGPGSTYEQYF. This sequence joins TRBV2 and TRBJ2-7; D uncertain. The CDR3 totals 16 residues. Germline V gene sequence: CDR1 SNHLY, CDR2 FYNNEI. Trimming shortened V by 6 bases and J by 2 bases, and 20 bases separated the two germline ends.

Sample share makes this clonotype large. V is TRBV9 and J is TRBJ2-1; D tentatively reads TRBD1 or TRBD2 (6 bases each). CDR1 is SGDLS, CDR2 YYNGEE, per germline. The CDR3 runs 15 residues. V gave up 2 bases and J gave up 3 bases, with 12 bases separating them. The CDR3 region has the DNA TGTGCCAGCAGCGTTAGAAGGGGGGACTACAATGAGCAGTTCTTC. This encodes CASSVRRGDYNEQFF.

This clonotype was seen a handful of times. J is TRBJ2-7 and V is TRBV27; possible D gene TRBD2, 5 bases. There are 13 residues in the CDR3. V dropped 2 bases and J dropped 3 bases, with 8 bases sitting between them. Germline V gene data show CDR1 as MNHEY and CDR2 as SMNVEV (reference sequence). The CDR3 nucleotides are TGTGCCAGCAGTTTAGCCCGGGGCTACGAGCAGTACTTC. Encoded protein: CASSLARGYEQYF.

Within the sample, this clonotype is medium-sized. This chain links TRBV19 with TRBJ1-5; D perhaps matches TRBD1 (6 bases). The V gene's germline CDR1 is LNHDA and CDR2 SQIVND (reference sequence). V lost 8 bases to trimming and J lost 4 bases, with 12 bases between them. CDR3 length equals 13 residues. The CDR3, as DNA: TGTGCCAGTCTGGAGGGGGGGAATCAGCCCCAGCATTTT. This encodes CASLEGGNQPQHF. Variable domain in full (rest from reference TRBV19 and TRBJ1-5): DGGITQSPKYLFRKEGQNVTLSCEQNLNHDAMYWYRQDPGQGLRLIYYSQIVNDFQKGDIAEGYSVSREKKESFPLTVTSAQKNPTAFYLCASLEGGNQPQHFGDGTRLSIL.

This clonotype is large (0.1 to 1%) within its sample. This chain connects TRBV30 to TRBJ2-7; 10 nucleotides line up with TRBD2. In germline, CDR1 is GTSNPN, CDR2 SVGIG (reference sequence). The CDR3 covers 15 residues. J was trimmed by 4 bases and V by 0 bases; bases with no gene match: 6. CDR3 sequence reads: CAWSVPASGGYEQYF. In DNA, the CDR3 is TGTGCCTGGAGTGTACCCGCTAGCGGGGGTTACGAGCAGTACTTC.

The rearrangement links TRBV20-1 to TRBJ1-5; a weak D match, TRBD1 (5 bases). Germline values: CDR1 DFQATT, CDR2 SNEGSKA (reference sequence). The V end was cut by 6 bases, the J end by 2 bases, with 23 bases between. The CDR3 totals 17 residues. The CDR3: CSATGQAIQGGNQPQHF. The DNA for the CDR3 is TGCAGTGCAACTGGTCAGGCGATCCAGGGAGGCAATCAGCCCCAGCATTTT.

This clonotype is judged medium-sized. V gene TRBV5-1 combines with J gene TRBJ2-5, with D unresolved. Germline assignment: CDR1 SGHRS and CDR2 YFSETQ. The CDR3 consists of 14 residues. Trimming took off 0 bases at V and 3 bases at J, with 9 bases between the two ends. CDR3 bases: TGCGCCAGCAGCTTGGCCGGAACGGAAGAGACCCAGTACTTC. Its translation: CASSLAGTEETQYF.

By share of the sample, this clonotype is large. The chain joins TRBV19 to TRBJ1-1; D is possibly TRBD1 (5 bases). V lost 4 bases and J 11 bases, leaving 11 bases between the germline ends. The CDR3 consists of 11 residues. Germline CDR1 and CDR2: LNHDA and SQIVND (reference sequence). DNA for the CDR3: TGTGCCAGTAGTACCAGGTGGGGCGCTTTCTTT. It translates to CASSTRWGAFF.

This clonotype rates as large (0.1 to 1%). The chain recombines TRBV2 with TRBJ2-1, with D perhaps matching TRBD1 or TRBD2 (5 bases each). This CDR3 region has 15 residues. Germline V CDR1 and CDR2: SNHLY, FYNNEI. V was shortened by 3 bases and J by 6 bases, with 15 bases between the two germline ends. The CDR3 reads CASSEGPEALNEQFF. The CDR3 region has the DNA TGTGCCAGCAGTGAGGGACCCGAGGCCCTCAATGAGCAGTTCTTC.

This chain links TRBV7-2 with TRBJ1-1, with D possibly TRBD1 on 5 matching bases. The CDR3 sequence is 13 residues long. Trimming left V 6 bases short and J 6 bases short, with 14 bases between. Germline CDR1 reads SGHTA; CDR2 reads FQGNSA. CDR3 sequence reads: CASRRTRPAEAFF. In nucleotides, the CDR3 is TGTGCCAGCAGGAGGACAAGACCGGCTGAAGCTTTCTTT.

In its sample, this clonotype is large. The chain is built from TRBV7-2 and TRBJ2-7, with 7 nucleotides matching TRBD1. This CDR3 is built from 14 residues. CDR1 and CDR2 from the germline V gene are SGHTA and FQGNSA. The V and J ends lost 6 bases and 0 bases, in that order; junction bases with no gene match: 5. The CDR3 region has the DNA TGTGCCAGCAGAGAGGGGGCCAACTCCTACGAGCAGTACTTC. This translates into CASREGANSYEQYF.